This TCR beta chain was recovered during a study of T cell responses to AZD1222 COVID-19 vaccine. Second-dose recipients at about 4 or about 12 weeks were treated as one pooled group. The CDR3 contains 14 residues. After removal of 2 bases from V and 7 bases from J, the junction contained 7 bases not matched to a gene. Germline values: CDR1 SNHLY, CDR2 FYNNEI. Some clones are missing from TCRdb's copy, which holds only in-frame ones; the method was immunoSEQ multiplex PCR. The table records about 15,000 clones, about 85% of them present only once. Overall study results and limits: White British donors predominated, females outnumbered males, and clonal diversity was possibly underestimated.

Note on this clone: Its specificity is not known.

The J gene is TRBJ1-2, the V gene TRBV2; 7 bases are a match to TRBD1. This sequence was found in an adult who received the AZD1222 COVID-19 vaccine. Sequenced material: peripheral blood, taken 28 days after the second AZD1222 dose. CDR3 bases: TGTGCCAGCAGTGAAAGGGGGCAGGTTGCTGGCTACACCTTC. The encoded protein is CASSERGQVAGYTF.